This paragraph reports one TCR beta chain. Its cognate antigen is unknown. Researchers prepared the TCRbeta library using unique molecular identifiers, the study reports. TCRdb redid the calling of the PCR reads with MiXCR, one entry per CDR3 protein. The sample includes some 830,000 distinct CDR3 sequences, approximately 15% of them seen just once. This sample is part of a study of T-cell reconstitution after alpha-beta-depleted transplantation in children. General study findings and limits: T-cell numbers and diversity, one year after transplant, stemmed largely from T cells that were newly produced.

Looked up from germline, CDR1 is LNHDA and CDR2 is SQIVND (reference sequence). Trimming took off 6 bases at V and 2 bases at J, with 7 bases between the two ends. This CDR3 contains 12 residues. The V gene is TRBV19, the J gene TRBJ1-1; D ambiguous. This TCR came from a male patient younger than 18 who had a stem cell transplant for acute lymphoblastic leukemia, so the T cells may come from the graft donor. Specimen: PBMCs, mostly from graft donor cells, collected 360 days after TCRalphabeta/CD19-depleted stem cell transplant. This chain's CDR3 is CASRRPNTEAFF. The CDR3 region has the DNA TGTGCCAGTAGGCGGCCTAACACTGAAGCTTTCTTT.